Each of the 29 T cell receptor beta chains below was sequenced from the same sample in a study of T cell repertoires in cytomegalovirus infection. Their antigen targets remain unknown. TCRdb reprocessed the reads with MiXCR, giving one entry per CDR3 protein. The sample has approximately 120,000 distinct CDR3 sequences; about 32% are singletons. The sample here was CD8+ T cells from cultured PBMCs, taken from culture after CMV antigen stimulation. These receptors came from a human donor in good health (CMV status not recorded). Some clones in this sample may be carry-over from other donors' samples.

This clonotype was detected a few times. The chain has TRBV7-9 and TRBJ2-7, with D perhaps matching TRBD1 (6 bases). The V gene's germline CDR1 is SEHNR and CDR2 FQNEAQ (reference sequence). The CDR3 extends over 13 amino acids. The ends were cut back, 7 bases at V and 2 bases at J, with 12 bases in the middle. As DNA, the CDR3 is TGTGCCAGCACCGGGACACGAACCTACGAGCAGTACTTC. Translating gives CASTGTRTYEQYF.

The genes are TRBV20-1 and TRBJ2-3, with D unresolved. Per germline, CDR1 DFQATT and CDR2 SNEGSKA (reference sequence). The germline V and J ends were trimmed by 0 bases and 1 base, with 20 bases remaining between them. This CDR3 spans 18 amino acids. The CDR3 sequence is CSARDFRLKAGGTDTQYF. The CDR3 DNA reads TGCAGTGCTAGAGATTTTAGACTTAAAGCCGGTGGCACAGATACGCAGTATTTT.

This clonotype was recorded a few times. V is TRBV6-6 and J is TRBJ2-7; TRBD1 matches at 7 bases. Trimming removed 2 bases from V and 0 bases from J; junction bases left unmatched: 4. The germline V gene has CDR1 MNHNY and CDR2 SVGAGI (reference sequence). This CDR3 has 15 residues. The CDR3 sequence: CASSYRAGGSYEQYF. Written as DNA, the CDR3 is TGTGCCAGCAGTTACAGGGCAGGGGGCTCCTACGAGCAGTACTTC.

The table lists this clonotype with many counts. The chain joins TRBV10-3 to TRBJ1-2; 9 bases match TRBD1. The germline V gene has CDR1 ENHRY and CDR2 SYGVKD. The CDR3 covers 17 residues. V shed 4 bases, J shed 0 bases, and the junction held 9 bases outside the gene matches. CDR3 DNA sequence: TGTGCCATCAGTGGGGAGGACAGGGGCGACGCTAACTATGGCTACACCTTC. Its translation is CAISGEDRGDANYGYTF.

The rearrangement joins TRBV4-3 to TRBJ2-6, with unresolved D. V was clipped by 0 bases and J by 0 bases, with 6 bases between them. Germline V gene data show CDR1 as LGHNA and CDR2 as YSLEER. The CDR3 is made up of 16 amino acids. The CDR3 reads CASSQDPDSGANVLTF. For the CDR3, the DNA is TGCGCCAGCAGCCAAGATCCGGACTCTGGGGCCAACGTCCTGACTTTC.

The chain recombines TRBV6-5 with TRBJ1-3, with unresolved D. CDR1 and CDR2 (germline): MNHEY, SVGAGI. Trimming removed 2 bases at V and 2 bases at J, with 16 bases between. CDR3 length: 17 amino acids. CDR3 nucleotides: TGTGCCAGCAGTTACCGCGCGGTGGGCAGCGCTGGAAACACCATATATTTT. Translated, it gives CASSYRAVGSAGNTIYF.

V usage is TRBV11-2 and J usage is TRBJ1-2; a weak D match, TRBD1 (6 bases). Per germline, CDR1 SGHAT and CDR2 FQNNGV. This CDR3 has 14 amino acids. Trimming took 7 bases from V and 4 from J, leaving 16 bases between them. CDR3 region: CASTPYGGGYGYTF. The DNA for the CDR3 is TGTGCCAGCACCCCGTACGGGGGCGGCTATGGCTACACCTTC. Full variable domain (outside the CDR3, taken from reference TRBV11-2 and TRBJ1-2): EAGVAQSPRYKIIEKRQSVAFWCNPISGHATLYWYQQILGQGPKLLIQFQNNGVVDDSQLPKDRFSAERLKGVDSTLKIQPAKLEDSAVYLCASTPYGGGYGYTFGSGTRLTVV.

Here the CDR3 reads CASTDDYMGAGDTQYF. The DNA for the CDR3 is TGTGCCAGCACCGACGATTATATGGGAGCAGGGGATACGCAGTATTTT. The chain has TRBV7-9 and TRBJ2-3, with D perhaps assigned TRBD1 or TRBD2 (5 bases each). This CDR3 is built from 16 residues. Trimming left V 7 bases short and J 6 bases short, with 23 bases between. Looked up from germline, CDR1 is SEHNR and CDR2 is FQNEAQ (reference sequence).

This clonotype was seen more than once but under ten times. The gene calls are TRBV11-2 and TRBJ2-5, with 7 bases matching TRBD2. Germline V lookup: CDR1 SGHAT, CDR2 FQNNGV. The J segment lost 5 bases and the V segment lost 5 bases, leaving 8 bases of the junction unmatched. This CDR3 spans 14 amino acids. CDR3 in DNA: TGTGCCAGCAGCCGGCTGGGAGGGCAGGAGACCCAGTACTTC. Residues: CASSRLGGQETQYF.

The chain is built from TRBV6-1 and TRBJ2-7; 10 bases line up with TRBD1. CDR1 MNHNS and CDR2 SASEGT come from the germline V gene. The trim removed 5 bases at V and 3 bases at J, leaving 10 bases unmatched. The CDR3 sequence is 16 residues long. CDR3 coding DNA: TGTGCCAGCAGTTATGACAGGGACAGGGGCCTCTACGAGCAGTACTTC. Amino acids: CASSYDRDRGLYEQYF.

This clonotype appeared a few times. The CDR3 region is CATVPPTSGFHEQFF. As DNA, the CDR3 is TGTGCCACCGTACCCCCGACTAGCGGGTTCCATGAGCAGTTCTTC. The chain links TRBV2 to TRBJ2-1; 10 nucleotides line up with TRBD2. The CDR3 has 15 amino acids. The J segment lost 8 bases and the V segment lost 10 bases, leaving 14 bases of the junction unmatched. The germline gives CDR1 SNHLY, CDR2 FYNNEI.

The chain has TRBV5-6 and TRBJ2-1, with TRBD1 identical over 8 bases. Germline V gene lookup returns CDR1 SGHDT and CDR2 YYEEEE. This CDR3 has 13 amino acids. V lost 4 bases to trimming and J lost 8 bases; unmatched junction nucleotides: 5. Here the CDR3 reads CASSAGQVHEQFF. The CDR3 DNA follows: TGTGCCAGCAGCGCGGGACAGGTCCATGAGCAGTTCTTC.

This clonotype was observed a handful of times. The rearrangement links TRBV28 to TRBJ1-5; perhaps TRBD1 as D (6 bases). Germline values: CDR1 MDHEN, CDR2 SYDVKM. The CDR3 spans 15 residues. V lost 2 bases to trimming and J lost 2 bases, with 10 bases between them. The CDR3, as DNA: TGTGCCAGCAGTTTAGGGGGCAGCGGCAATCAGCCCCAGCATTTT. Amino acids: CASSLGGSGNQPQHF.

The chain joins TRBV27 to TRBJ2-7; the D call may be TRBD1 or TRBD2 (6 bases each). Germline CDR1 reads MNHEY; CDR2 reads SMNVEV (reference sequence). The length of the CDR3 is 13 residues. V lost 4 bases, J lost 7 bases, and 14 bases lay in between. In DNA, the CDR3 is TGTGCCAGCAGTTATCGGGGGCGATGGGAGCAGTACTTC. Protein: CASSYRGRWEQYF.

The CDR3 protein is CSARDITGSSYEQYF. The CDR3 DNA reads TGCAGTGCTAGAGATATCACAGGGAGCTCCTACGAGCAGTACTTC. The rearrangement uses TRBV20-1 and TRBJ2-7; D is possibly TRBD1 (6 bases). Germline CDR1 DFQATT, CDR2 SNEGSKA (reference sequence). The germline V and J ends were trimmed by 0 bases and 0 bases, with 12 bases remaining between them. The CDR3 totals 15 residues.

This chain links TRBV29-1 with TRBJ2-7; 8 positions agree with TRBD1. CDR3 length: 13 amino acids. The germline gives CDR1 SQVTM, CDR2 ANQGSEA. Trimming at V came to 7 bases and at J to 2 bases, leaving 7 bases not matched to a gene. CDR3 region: CSARTGKAYEQYF. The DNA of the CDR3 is TGCAGCGCTCGGACAGGGAAAGCCTACGAGCAGTACTTC.

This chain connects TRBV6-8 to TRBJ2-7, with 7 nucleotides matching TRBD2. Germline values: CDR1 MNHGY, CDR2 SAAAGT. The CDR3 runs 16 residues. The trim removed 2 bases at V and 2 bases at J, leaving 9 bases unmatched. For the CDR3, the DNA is TGTGCCAGCAGTTACCCCGCAAGGACTAGTCCCTACGAGCAGTACTTC. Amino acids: CASSYPARTSPYEQYF.

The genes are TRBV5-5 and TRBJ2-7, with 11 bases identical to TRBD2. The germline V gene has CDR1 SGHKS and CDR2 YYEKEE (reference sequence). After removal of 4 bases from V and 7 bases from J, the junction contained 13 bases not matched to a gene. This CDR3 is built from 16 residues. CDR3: CASSPSGVAGGREQYF. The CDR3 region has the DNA TGTGCCAGCAGCCCCTCGGGAGTAGCGGGGGGGCGTGAGCAGTACTTC.

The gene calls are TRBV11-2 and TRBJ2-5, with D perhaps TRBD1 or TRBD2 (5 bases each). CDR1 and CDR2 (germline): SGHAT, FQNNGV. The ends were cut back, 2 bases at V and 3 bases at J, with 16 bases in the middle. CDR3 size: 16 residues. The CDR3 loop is CASSLPPYGTEETQYF. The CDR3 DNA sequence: TGTGCCAGCAGCTTACCCCCTTACGGGACCGAAGAGACCCAGTACTTC.

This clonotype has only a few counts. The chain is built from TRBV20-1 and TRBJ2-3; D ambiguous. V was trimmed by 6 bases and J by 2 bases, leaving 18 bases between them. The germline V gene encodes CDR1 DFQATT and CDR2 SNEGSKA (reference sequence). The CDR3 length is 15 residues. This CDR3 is CSAKEPGQDTDTQYF. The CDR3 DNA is TGCAGTGCAAAAGAGCCGGGCCAAGACACAGATACGCAGTATTTT.

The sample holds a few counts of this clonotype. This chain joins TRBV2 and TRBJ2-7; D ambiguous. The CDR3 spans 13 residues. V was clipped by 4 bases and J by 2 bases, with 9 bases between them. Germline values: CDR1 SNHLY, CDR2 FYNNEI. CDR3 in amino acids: CASSGPSPYEQYF. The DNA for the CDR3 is TGTGCCAGCAGTGGACCGAGCCCCTACGAGCAGTACTTC. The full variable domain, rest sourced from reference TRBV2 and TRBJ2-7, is EPEVTQTPSHQVTQMGQEVILRCVPISNHLYFYWYRQILGQKVEFLVSFYNNEISEKSEIFDDQFSVERPDGSNFTLKIRSTKLEDSAMYFCASSGPSPYEQYFGPGTRLTVT.

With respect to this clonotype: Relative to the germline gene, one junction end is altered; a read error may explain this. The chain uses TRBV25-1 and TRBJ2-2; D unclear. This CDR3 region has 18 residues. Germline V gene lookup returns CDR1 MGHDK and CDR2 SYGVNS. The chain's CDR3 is CASREYFVGQPNTGELFF. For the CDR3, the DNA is TGTGCCAGCAGAGAATATTTTGTCGGGCAGCCGAACACCGGGGAGCTGTTTTTT. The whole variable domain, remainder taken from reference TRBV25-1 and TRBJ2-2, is EADIYQTPRYLVIGTGKKITLECSQTMGHDKMYWYQQDPGMELHLIHYSYGVNSTEKGDLSSESTVSRIRTEHFPLTLESARPSHTSQYLCASREYFVGQPNTGELFFGEGSRLTVL.

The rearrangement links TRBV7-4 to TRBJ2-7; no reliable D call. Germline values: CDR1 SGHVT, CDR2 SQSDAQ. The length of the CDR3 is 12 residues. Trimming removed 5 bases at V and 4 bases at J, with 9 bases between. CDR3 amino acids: CASSLDPYEQYF. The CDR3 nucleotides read TGTGCCAGCAGCCTGGACCCGTACGAGCAGTACTTC.

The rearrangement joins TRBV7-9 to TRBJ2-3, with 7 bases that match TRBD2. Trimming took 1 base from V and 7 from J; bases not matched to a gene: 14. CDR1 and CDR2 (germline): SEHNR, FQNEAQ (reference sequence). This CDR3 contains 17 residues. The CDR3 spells CASSLGHQKRDYHTQYF. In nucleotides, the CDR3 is TGTGCCAGCAGCTTAGGGCACCAAAAACGGGACTATCATACGCAGTATTTT. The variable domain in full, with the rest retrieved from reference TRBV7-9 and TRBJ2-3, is DTGVSQNPRHKITKRGQNVTFRCDPISEHNRLYWYRQTLGQGPEFLTYFQNEAQLEKSRLLSDRFSAERPKGSFSTLEIQRTEQGDSAMYLCASSLGHQKRDYHTQYFGPGTRLTVL.

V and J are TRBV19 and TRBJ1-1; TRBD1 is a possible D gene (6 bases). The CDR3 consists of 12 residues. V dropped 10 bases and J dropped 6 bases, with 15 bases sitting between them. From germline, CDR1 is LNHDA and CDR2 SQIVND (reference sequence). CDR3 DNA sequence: TGTGCCACCAATCCGGGGGGGCCTGAAGCTTTCTTT. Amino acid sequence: CATNPGGPEAFF. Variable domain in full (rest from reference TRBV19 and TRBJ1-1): DGGITQSPKYLFRKEGQNVTLSCEQNLNHDAMYWYRQDPGQGLRLIYYSQIVNDFQKGDIAEGYSVSREKKESFPLTVTSAQKNPTAFYLCATNPGGPEAFFGQGTRLTVV.

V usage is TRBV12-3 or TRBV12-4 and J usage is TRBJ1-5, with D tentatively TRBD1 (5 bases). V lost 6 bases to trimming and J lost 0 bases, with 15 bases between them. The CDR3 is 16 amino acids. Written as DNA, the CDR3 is TGTGCCAGCAGCACCGGGGGGGTTAATAGCAATCAGCCCCAGCATTTT. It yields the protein CASSTGGVNSNQPQHF.

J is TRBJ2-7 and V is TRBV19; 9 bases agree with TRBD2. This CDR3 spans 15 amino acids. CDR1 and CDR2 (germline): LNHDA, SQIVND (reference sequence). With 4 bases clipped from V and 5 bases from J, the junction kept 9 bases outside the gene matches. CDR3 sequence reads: CASSNFPAGGNEQYF. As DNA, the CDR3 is TGTGCCAGTAGTAATTTCCCAGCGGGGGGTAACGAGCAGTACTTC.

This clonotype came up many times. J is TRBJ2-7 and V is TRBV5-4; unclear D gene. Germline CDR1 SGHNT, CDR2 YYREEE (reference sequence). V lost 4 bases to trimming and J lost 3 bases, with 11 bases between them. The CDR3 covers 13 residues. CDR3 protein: CASSGPDVYEQYF. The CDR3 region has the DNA TGTGCCAGCAGCGGCCCGGACGTCTACGAGCAGTACTTC.

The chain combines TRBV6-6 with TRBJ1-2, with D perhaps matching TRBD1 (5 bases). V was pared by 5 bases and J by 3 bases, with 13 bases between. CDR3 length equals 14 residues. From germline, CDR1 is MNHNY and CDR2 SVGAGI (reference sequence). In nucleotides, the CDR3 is TGTGCCAGCAGTGGGACCCGGGGGGACTATGGCTACACCTTC. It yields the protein CASSGTRGDYGYTF.